This TCR beta chain was identified in a study of T cell repertoires in cytomegalovirus infection. Whole-study context: TCR beta signatures that were public indicated CMV infection and matching HLA type. Study results and caveats: CMV-specific TCR beta clonotypes restricted by HLA-C were the ones dominating the ex vivo response.

This clonotype appeared a single time. Its cognate antigen is unknown. MiXCR, run by TCRdb on the reads, gives a single entry per CDR3 protein. Of about 680,000 distinct CDR3 sequences in the sample, about 24% were seen once. Sample: CD8+ T cells from PBMCs. The receptor comes from a human donor in good health (CMV status not recorded). Some clones in this sample may be carry-over from other donors' samples.

CDR3 residues: CASTLRGGTGANVLTF. CDR3 DNA: TGTGCCAGCACCCTCCGAGGGGGGACTGGGGCCAACGTCCTGACTTTC. The chain has TRBV6-2 or TRBV6-3 and TRBJ2-6, with D tentatively TRBD1 or TRBD2 (6 bases each). Looked up from germline, CDR1 is MNHEY and CDR2 is SVGEGT. V was trimmed by 7 bases and J by 2 bases, leaving 15 bases between them. The CDR3 is made up of 16 amino acids.